What follows are 25 T cell receptor beta chains derived from one specimen sequenced in a study of blood T cell repertoires in COVID-19. The assay was immunoSEQ multiplex PCR, and TCRdb's table has in-frame clones only and misses some. The sample comprises fewer than 300,000 clones, about nine tenths of which are singletons, and less than 20% rests with the top ten. The sequenced sample was PBMCs or T cells enriched from blood (not recorded which). The receptors stem from a man aged 18-30 years who had recovered from COVID-19.

This clone was seen once. V and J are TRBV28 and TRBJ2-7; 7 positions agree with TRBD1. Germline V gene sequence: CDR1 MDHEN, CDR2 SYDVKM. The CDR3 spans 14 residues. V lost 4 bases and J lost 3; bases outside the gene matches: 6. The CDR3 protein is CASSSGTALYEQYF. The CDR3 bases are TGTGCCAGCAGTTCCGGGACAGCCCTCTACGAGCAGTACTTC. The entire variable domain, with the rest obtained from reference TRBV28 and TRBJ2-7, is as follows: DVKVTQSSRYLVKRTGEKVFLECVQDMDHENMFWYRQDPGLGLRLIYFSYDVKMKEKGDIPEGYSVSREKKERFSLILESASTNQTSMYLCASSSGTALYEQYFGPGTRLTVT.

The V call is TRBV11-2, the J call TRBJ2-3; weak D call: TRBD2 (6 bases). From germline, CDR1 is SGHAT and CDR2 FQNNGV. The CDR3 runs 14 residues. Trimming stripped 5 bases from V and 6 bases from J, with 15 bases between. The CDR3 nucleotides are TGTGCCAGCAGCCTCGGGACTCCACGGGATACGCAGTATTTT. Translation: CASSLGTPRDTQYF.

The J gene is TRBJ2-7, the V gene TRBV4-1; 12 nucleotides align to TRBD1. This CDR3 has 14 amino acids. The germline V gene encodes CDR1 MGHRA and CDR2 YSYEKL. With V trimmed by 4 bases and J by 6 bases, 4 bases remained unmatched. Here the CDR3 reads CASSPGTGGVEQYF. CDR3 nucleotide sequence: TGCGCCAGCAGCCCCGGGACAGGGGGCGTCGAGCAGTACTTC.

In its sample, this clone was seen once. This rearrangement joins TRBV6-5 to TRBJ2-3, with TRBD1 as a possible D gene (7 bases). The V gene's germline CDR1 is MNHEY and CDR2 SVGAGI. Trimming removed 4 bases from V and 2 bases from J, with 16 bases in between. The CDR3 length is 16 residues. Written as DNA, the CDR3 is TGTGCCAGCAGTTTGTGGCGGGACAGTCCCACAGATACGCAGTATTTT. Amino acids: CASSLWRDSPTDTQYF.

This chain uses TRBV7-9 with TRBJ1-4, with 9 positions matching TRBD1. Germline loops: CDR1 SEHNR, CDR2 FQNEAQ (reference sequence). This CDR3 has 15 residues. After removal of 5 bases from V and 8 bases from J, the junction contained 9 bases not matched to a gene. CDR3 nucleotides: TGTGCCAGCAGCATAAAACAGGGGGCAGGAGAAAAACTGTTTTTT. Protein sequence: CASSIKQGAGEKLFF.

The CDR3 loop is CASTRQGFDNSPLHF. The CDR3 nucleotides are TGTGCCAGCACTCGACAGGGATTCGATAATTCACCCCTCCACTTT. The V and J genes are TRBV27 and TRBJ1-6; 7 nucleotides align to TRBD1. Trimming at V came to 7 bases and at J to 5 bases, leaving 8 bases not matched to a gene. The germline CDR1 and CDR2 sequences are MNHEY and SMNVEV (reference sequence). This CDR3 region has 15 residues.

This clone was recorded once. This chain uses TRBV2 with TRBJ2-5; D possibly corresponds to TRBD2 (6 bases). The V and J ends lost 8 bases and 5 bases respectively, with 9 bases between them. This CDR3 spans 11 amino acids. Germline V CDR1 and CDR2: SNHLY, FYNNEI. The CDR3 here is CASLGGETQYF. CDR3 sequence (DNA): TGTGCCAGCCTCGGGGGTGAGACCCAGTACTTC.

The J gene is TRBJ1-2, the V gene TRBV29-1; D perhaps matches TRBD1 (5 bases). This CDR3 contains 12 residues. Germline assignment: CDR1 SQVTM and CDR2 ANQGSEA. V was pared by 4 bases and J by 4 bases, with 10 bases between. Here the CDR3 DNA reads TGCAGCGTTGCTGACAGCCCCTATGGCTACACCTTC. The encoded protein is CSVADSPYGYTF.

The J gene is TRBJ1-1, the V gene TRBV15, with TRBD1 matching 7 bases. The CDR3 spans 15 residues. V was pared by 1 base and J by 3 bases, with 5 bases of the junction left unmatched. The germline V gene has CDR1 LNHNV and CDR2 YYDKDF (reference sequence). Written as DNA, the CDR3 is TGTGCCACCAGCAGAGCCCCAGGGGGGTACACTGAAGCTTTCTTT. Translation: CATSRAPGGYTEAFF.

V and J are TRBV28 and TRBJ1-5, with TRBD1 identical over 8 bases. V was pared by 3 bases and J by 6 bases, with 4 bases of the junction left unmatched. The CDR3 has 14 amino acids. Germline V gene data show CDR1 as MDHEN and CDR2 as SYDVKM. The CDR3 loop is CASSFLTGGQPQHF. Written as DNA, the CDR3 is TGTGCCAGCAGTTTTTTAACAGGGGGTCAGCCCCAGCATTTT. The entire variable domain, with the rest obtained from reference TRBV28 and TRBJ1-5, is as follows: DVKVTQSSRYLVKRTGEKVFLECVQDMDHENMFWYRQDPGLGLRLIYFSYDVKMKEKGDIPEGYSVSREKKERFSLILESASTNQTSMYLCASSFLTGGQPQHFGDGTRLSIL.

J is TRBJ2-7 and V is TRBV27; no firm D call. With 6 bases removed from V and 4 bases from J, the gap between germline ends came to 13 bases. The CDR3 consists of 13 residues. Germline V gene lookup returns CDR1 MNHEY and CDR2 SMNVEV (reference sequence). CDR3 amino acids: CASSPSESYEQYF. CDR3 DNA sequence: TGTGCCAGCAGCCCCTCGGAGTCGTACGAGCAGTACTTC.

The V and J genes are TRBV28 and TRBJ1-5; 9 nucleotides agree with TRBD1. Germline CDR1 and CDR2: MDHEN and SYDVKM. V was pared by 4 bases and J by 0 bases, with 4 bases of the junction left unmatched. CDR3 length: 16 residues. In DNA, the CDR3 is TGTGCCAGCAGTTCTCCGGGACAGGGTAGCAATCAGCCCCAGCATTTT. Its translation: CASSSPGQGSNQPQHF.

V usage is TRBV6-1 and J usage is TRBJ1-5, with 7 nucleotides matching TRBD1. Germline lookup yields CDR1 MNHNS and CDR2 SASEGT. With V trimmed by 4 bases and J by 0 bases, 6 bases remained unmatched. The CDR3 is 16 residues long. The CDR3 is CASSGTGVYSNQPQHF. The CDR3 nucleotides are TGTGCCAGCAGTGGGACAGGCGTCTATAGCAATCAGCCCCAGCATTTT.

This chain links TRBV6-5 with TRBJ1-2; D remains ambiguous. The ends were cut back, 0 bases at V and 4 bases at J, with 12 bases in the middle. Germline V gives CDR1 MNHEY, CDR2 SVGAGI. This CDR3 comprises 15 residues. This CDR3 is CASSYSLGKGYGYTF. The CDR3 DNA reads as TGTGCCAGCAGTTACTCGCTGGGCAAAGGCTATGGCTACACCTTC.

The chain couples TRBV10-1 to TRBJ1-1, with 11 positions matching TRBD1. CDR3 length: 13 amino acids. The J segment lost 7 bases and the V segment lost 6 bases, leaving 4 bases of the junction unmatched. The germline V gene encodes CDR1 WNHNN and CDR2 SYGVQD (reference sequence). The CDR3 sequence is CASRGQGGREAFF. CDR3 DNA: TGCGCCAGCAGGGGACAGGGGGGACGTGAAGCTTTCTTT.

The rearrangement uses TRBV16 and TRBJ2-5; D call uncertain. Germline CDR1 KGHSY, CDR2 FQNENV. V was shortened by 8 bases and J by 3 bases, with 13 bases between the two germline ends. The length of the CDR3 is 13 residues. CDR3 in amino acids: CASRRLDKETQYF. CDR3 coding DNA: TGTGCCAGCCGCCGACTGGATAAAGAGACCCAGTACTTC.

The V call is TRBV5-1, the J call TRBJ2-7, with TRBD1 identical over 9 bases. Germline loops: CDR1 SGHRS, CDR2 YFSETQ. The J segment lost 5 bases and the V segment lost 4 bases, leaving 10 bases of the junction unmatched. The CDR3 covers 15 residues. The CDR3 loop is CASSIGQGQLNEQYF. The CDR3 nucleotides are TGCGCCAGCAGCATAGGACAGGGGCAACTAAACGAGCAGTACTTC.

The genes are TRBV5-1 and TRBJ2-7, with 8 bases fitting TRBD2. The CDR3 sequence is 15 residues long. The germline gives CDR1 SGHRS, CDR2 YFSETQ. After removal of 0 bases from V and 7 bases from J, the junction contained 9 bases not matched to a gene. DNA of the CDR3: TGCGCCAGCAGCTTGGCAGCGGGAGTTGGGCGTGAGCAGTACTTC. It specifies CASSLAAGVGREQYF.

The table lists this clone with a few counts. The V gene is TRBV30, the J gene TRBJ1-5; D gene uncertain. The ends were cut back, 1 base at V and 7 bases at J, with 11 bases in the middle. This CDR3 contains 13 residues. Germline V gene data show CDR1 as GTSNPN and CDR2 as SVGIG (reference sequence). The CDR3 DNA reads TGTGCCTGGAGTGGGAAAGGTAGCCAGCCCCAGCATTTT. Translated, it gives CAWSGKGSQPQHF.

The chain couples TRBV30 to TRBJ1-3, with D perhaps TRBD1 (5 bases). Germline V gene sequence: CDR1 GTSNPN, CDR2 SVGIG (reference sequence). The CDR3 extends over 16 amino acids. The germline V and J ends were trimmed by 3 bases and 3 bases, with 18 bases remaining between them. The CDR3 DNA reads TGTGCCTGGAGGAGCGACTGGGGGGGAGGTGGAAACACCATATATTTT. Protein: CAWRSDWGGGGNTIYF.

The rearrangement links TRBV5-1 to TRBJ2-7; D is uncertain. The CDR3 is 13 residues long. The ends were cut back, 2 bases at V and 2 bases at J, with 8 bases in the middle. Germline CDR1 reads SGHRS; CDR2 reads YFSETQ. The CDR3 region is CASSLVSAYEQYF. CDR3 DNA: TGCGCCAGCAGCTTAGTCAGTGCCTACGAGCAGTACTTC.

The V gene is TRBV30, the J gene TRBJ2-1; a weak D match, TRBD1 (5 bases). The germline gives CDR1 GTSNPN, CDR2 SVGIG (reference sequence). V was clipped by 4 bases and J by 9 bases, with 19 bases between them. The CDR3 is made up of 14 amino acids. The DNA for the CDR3 is TGTGCCTGGACCCTTATGGCAGGGCTTACTGAGCAGTTCTTC. As protein: CAWTLMAGLTEQFF.

J is TRBJ2-4 and V is TRBV3-1 (or the pseudogene TRBV3-2); tentative D call: TRBD2 (6 bases). CDR1 is LGHDT, CDR2 YNNKEL, per germline (reference sequence). The V end was cut by 0 bases, the J end by 2 bases, with 14 bases between. The CDR3 extends over 17 amino acids. Here the CDR3 DNA reads TGTGCCAGCAGCCAAGAACGACGGGGGTTATCCAAAAACATTCAGTACTTC. Protein sequence: CASSQERRGLSKNIQYF.

The chain employs TRBV6-5 and TRBJ1-3; D unresolved. The CDR3 has 13 residues. Germline values: CDR1 MNHEY, CDR2 SVGAGI. With 6 bases removed from V and 2 bases from J, the gap between germline ends came to 8 bases. CDR3: CASSRGAGNTIYF. DNA of the CDR3: TGTGCCAGCAGCCGAGGCGCTGGAAACACCATATATTTT.

V gene TRBV2 combines with J gene TRBJ1-5; D not certain. Germline values: CDR1 SNHLY, CDR2 FYNNEI. This CDR3 has 14 residues. The V end was cut by 2 bases, the J end by 7 bases, with 12 bases between. Here the CDR3 reads CASSEITAQQPQHF. The DNA for the CDR3 is TGTGCCAGCAGTGAAATAACAGCCCAACAGCCCCAGCATTTT. The whole variable domain, remainder taken from reference TRBV2 and TRBJ1-5, is EPEVTQTPSHQVTQMGQEVILRCVPISNHLYFYWYRQILGQKVEFLVSFYNNEISEKSEIFDDQFSVERPDGSNFTLKIRSTKLEDSAMYFCASSEITAQQPQHFGDGTRLSIL.